These 28 T cell receptor beta chains came from one sample sequenced in a study of T cell responses to AZD1222 COVID-19 vaccine. The protocol was immunoSEQ multiplex PCR, while the TCRdb copy is restricted to in-frame clones and leaves out a portion. Of about 110,000 clones in the sample, around 89% were seen once. Material: peripheral blood, obtained on day 0 of AZD1222 vaccination. The origin of the receptors is an adult in good health.

The chain carries TRBV11-2 and TRBJ2-7; D possibly corresponds to TRBD2 (6 bases). The CDR3 extends over 12 amino acids. The V and J ends lost 4 bases and 7 bases respectively, with 11 bases between them. Germline lookup yields CDR1 SGHAT and CDR2 FQNNGV. CDR3 in amino acids: CASSSIAGEQYF. CDR3 coding DNA: TGTGCCAGCAGCTCAATCGCGGGGGAGCAGTACTTC.

The chain uses TRBV6-5 and TRBJ1-1, with a weak D call TRBD1 (5 bases). This CDR3 region has 15 residues. Trimming pared 5 bases from V and 4 bases from J, leaving 17 bases between. The V gene's germline CDR1 is MNHEY and CDR2 SVGAGI. Here the CDR3 reads CASSRGPIEGTEAFF. The DNA of the CDR3 is TGTGCCAGCAGTCGGGGACCTATAGAGGGCACTGAAGCTTTCTTT.

The V call is TRBV6-1, the J call TRBJ2-1; D is perhaps TRBD2 (5 bases). The V gene lost 2 bases and the J gene lost 15 bases, with 8 bases spanning the gap. This CDR3 contains 10 residues. Germline CDR1 MNHNS, CDR2 SASEGT. This chain's CDR3 is CASSEWRWFF. The CDR3 bases are TGTGCCAGCAGTGAATGGAGGTGGTTCTTC.

V gene TRBV7-8 combines with J gene TRBJ2-7; tentative D call: TRBD1 (6 bases). This CDR3 spans 15 amino acids. Germline CDR1 SGHVS, CDR2 FQNEAQ. Deletions cut 1 base from V and 1 base from J, with 11 bases between. This CDR3 is CASSLVGTTSYEQYF. Here the CDR3 DNA reads TGTGCCAGCAGCTTAGTCGGGACAACTTCCTACGAGCAGTACTTC.

V usage is TRBV5-6 and J usage is TRBJ2-1; either TRBD1 or TRBD2 may fit D (5 bases each). In germline, CDR1 is SGHDT, CDR2 YYEEEE. V lost 2 bases to trimming and J lost 5 bases, with 14 bases between them. CDR3 length: 15 residues. The CDR3 protein is CASSFRSLGDNEQFF. The CDR3 nucleotides read TGTGCCAGCAGCTTTAGGTCTCTGGGGGACAATGAGCAGTTCTTC.

This chain connects TRBV5-1 to TRBJ2-7; TRBD1 might be the D (6 bases). Germline CDR1 SGHRS, CDR2 YFSETQ. This CDR3 contains 12 residues. Trimming pared 4 bases from V and 3 bases from J, leaving 8 bases between. CDR3 bases: TGCGCCAGCAGCACGGACAGCTACGAGCAGTACTTC. It encodes CASSTDSYEQYF. The whole variable domain, remainder taken from reference TRBV5-1 and TRBJ2-7, is KAGVTQTPRYLIKTRGQQVTLSCSPISGHRSVSWYQQTPGQGLQFLFEYFSETQRNKGNFPGRFSGRQFSNSRSEMNVSTLELGDSALYLCASSTDSYEQYFGPGTRLTVT.

This clone has a single count. CDR3 in amino acids: CASRRNREGEGYTF. The CDR3 DNA follows: TGTGCCAGCAGGAGAAACAGGGAAGGTGAGGGCTACACCTTC. J is TRBJ1-2 and V is TRBV27, with D possibly being TRBD1 (6 bases). This CDR3 is built from 14 residues. The V gene lost 6 bases and the J gene lost 8 bases, with 19 bases spanning the gap. The V gene's germline CDR1 is MNHEY and CDR2 SMNVEV (reference sequence).

A note on this clone: The same CDR3 arises from other DNA sequences in this sample as well. This rearrangement joins TRBV18 to TRBJ2-7; D is perhaps TRBD1 (6 bases). CDR3 length: 12 amino acids. Trimming removed 3 bases from V and 3 bases from J, with 6 bases in between. Germline CDR1 KGHSH, CDR2 LQKENI. Here the CDR3 reads CASSPDSYEQYF. The CDR3 DNA reads as TGTGCCAGCTCACCGGACAGCTACGAGCAGTACTTC. The full variable domain, completed using reference TRBV18 and TRBJ2-7, is NAGVMQNPRHLVRRRGQEARLRCSPMKGHSHVYWYRQLPEEGLKFMVYLQKENIIDESGMPKERFSAEFPKEGPSILRIQQVVRGDSAAYFCASSPDSYEQYFGPGTRLTVT.

V gene TRBV2 combines with J gene TRBJ1-5, with D hard to call. The V gene lost 7 bases and the J gene lost 3 bases, with 7 bases spanning the gap. Looked up from germline, CDR1 is SNHLY and CDR2 is FYNNEI. CDR3 length equals 12 residues. The CDR3 loop reads CASNDNNQPQHF. DNA for the CDR3: TGTGCCAGCAACGACAACAATCAGCCCCAGCATTTT.

The chain recombines TRBV10-3 with TRBJ1-5, with TRBD1 as a possible D gene (5 bases). The CDR3 extends over 15 amino acids. V lost 0 bases and J lost 7, with 13 bases in between. Germline values: CDR1 ENHRY, CDR2 SYGVKD. The CDR3 region is CAISESVGTIQPQHF. The CDR3 DNA reads as TGTGCCATCAGTGAGTCGGTAGGGACCATACAGCCCCAGCATTTT.

The chain combines TRBV13 with TRBJ2-5, with a weak D call TRBD2 (5 bases). Germline-derived CDR1 and CDR2 are PRHDT and FYEKMQ (reference sequence). The CDR3 covers 16 residues. Trimming took off 1 base at V and 4 bases at J, with 16 bases between the two ends. The CDR3 reads CASSLASGAAGETQYF. In DNA, the CDR3 is TGTGCCAGCAGCTTAGCATCCGGTGCCGCGGGAGAGACCCAGTACTTC.

The rearrangement joins TRBV18 to TRBJ1-5, with D perhaps TRBD1 (6 bases). The CDR3 length is 14 residues. The V gene's germline CDR1 is KGHSH and CDR2 LQKENI. V lost 3 bases and J 5 bases, leaving 11 bases between the germline ends. CDR3 nucleotides: TGTGCCAGCTCACCGAGGACAGTGGATCAGCCCCAGCATTTT. Translated: CASSPRTVDQPQHF.

This chain links TRBV20-1 with TRBJ2-5, with D unclear. This CDR3 has 11 residues. Germline CDR1 DFQATT, CDR2 SNEGSKA (reference sequence). Trimming left V 0 bases short and J 6 bases short, with 5 bases between. This chain's CDR3 is CSARDMKTQYF. The CDR3 coding sequence is TGCAGTGCTAGAGATATGAAGACCCAGTACTTC.

V gene TRBV19 combines with J gene TRBJ2-3; D gene ambiguous. V was clipped by 6 bases and J by 0 bases, with 13 bases between them. The CDR3 has 15 residues. CDR1 is LNHDA and CDR2 is SQIVND in the germline V gene (reference sequence). The CDR3 DNA follows: TGTGCCAGTAGCAGCCGACCCTACAGCACAGATACGCAGTATTTT. Its protein is CASSSRPYSTDTQYF.

The rearrangement uses TRBV18 and TRBJ2-5, with D perhaps matching TRBD1 (6 bases). This CDR3 has 13 residues. The V end was cut by 4 bases, the J end by 1 base, with 7 bases between. Germline V lookup: CDR1 KGHSH, CDR2 LQKENI. The CDR3 coding sequence is TGTGCCAGCTCACGGGACATCCAAGAGACCCAGTACTTC. Its protein product is CASSRDIQETQYF. Using reference TRBV18 and TRBJ2-5 for the parts outside the CDR3, the full variable domain is NAGVMQNPRHLVRRRGQEARLRCSPMKGHSHVYWYRQLPEEGLKFMVYLQKENIIDESGMPKERFSAEFPKEGPSILRIQQVVRGDSAAYFCASSRDIQETQYFGPGTRLLVL.

The rearrangement links TRBV7-8 to TRBJ1-2; 8 bases fit TRBD1. CDR3 length equals 15 residues. Germline V gene data show CDR1 as SGHVS and CDR2 as FQNEAQ. V shed 2 bases and J 7 bases; nucleotides not matched to a gene: 9. DNA of the CDR3: TGTGCCAGCAGCTTAAGTTGGGGGCAGGGGGCTGGCTACACCTTC. This encodes CASSLSWGQGAGYTF.

The V and J genes are TRBV18 and TRBJ2-6, with 8 nucleotides matching TRBD2. V shed 6 bases, J shed 1 base, and the junction held 8 bases outside the gene matches. The CDR3 contains 17 residues. Per germline, CDR1 KGHSH and CDR2 LQKENI. The CDR3 sequence is CASSNGGARSGANVLTF. The CDR3 nucleotides are TGTGCCAGCTCCAACGGGGGGGCCCGGTCTGGGGCCAACGTCCTGACTTTC.

V usage is TRBV5-1 and J usage is TRBJ1-4; perhaps TRBD1 as D (6 bases). This CDR3 is 15 amino acids long. The V gene's germline CDR1 is SGHRS and CDR2 YFSETQ. Deletions cut 4 bases from V and 5 bases from J, with 15 bases between. The CDR3 coding sequence is TGCGCCAGCAGCATCCCAACAGGGAGCAATGAAAAACTGTTTTTT. It is translated as CASSIPTGSNEKLFF. Together with reference TRBV5-1 and TRBJ1-4, the CDR3 gives the full variable domain: KAGVTQTPRYLIKTRGQQVTLSCSPISGHRSVSWYQQTPGQGLQFLFEYFSETQRNKGNFPGRFSGRQFSNSRSEMNVSTLELGDSALYLCASSIPTGSNEKLFFGSGTQLSVL.

The rearrangement uses TRBV7-9 and TRBJ2-5; D is undetermined. The CDR3 spans 13 residues. Germline V gives CDR1 SEHNR, CDR2 FQNEAQ (reference sequence). The germline V and J ends were trimmed by 1 base and 1 base, with 4 bases remaining between them. CDR3 sequence (DNA): TGTGCCAGCAGCTTAGGGGGCCAAGAGACCCAGTACTTC. This sequence encodes CASSLGGQETQYF.

The DNA of the CDR3 is TGTGCCAGTAGTATAGCCGGGACAAGTCCATGGCGGGCCAACGTCCTGACTTTC. Protein: CASSIAGTSPWRANVLTF. The chain combines TRBV19 with TRBJ2-6, with a weak D call TRBD1 (6 bases). This CDR3 has 18 residues. The V end lost 1 base, the J end lost 5 bases, and 18 bases lay between the germline ends. Germline assignment: CDR1 LNHDA and CDR2 SQIVND (reference sequence). Supplemented by reference TRBV19 and TRBJ2-6, the full variable domain reads DGGITQSPKYLFRKEGQNVTLSCEQNLNHDAMYWYRQDPGQGLRLIYYSQIVNDFQKGDIAEGYSVSREKKESFPLTVTSAQKNPTAFYLCASSIAGTSPWRANVLTFGAGSRLTVL.

The V and J genes are TRBV30 and TRBJ1-2; 7 bases are a match to TRBD1. The germline V gene has CDR1 GTSNPN and CDR2 SVGIG (reference sequence). The CDR3 totals 14 residues. Trimming took 4 bases from V and 5 from J; bases not matched to a gene: 10. The CDR3 protein is CAWNHRGDIYGYTF. In DNA, the CDR3 is TGTGCCTGGAACCACAGGGGCGACATATATGGCTACACCTTC.

The rearrangement joins TRBV10-1 to TRBJ1-2, with D tentatively TRBD1 (5 bases). The V end lost 5 bases, the J end lost 8 bases, and 18 bases lay between the germline ends. Per the germline V gene, CDR1 is WNHNN and CDR2 is SYGVQD (reference sequence). The CDR3 extends over 14 amino acids. This chain's CDR3 is CASSIGTADSGYTF. In nucleotides, the CDR3 is TGCGCCAGCAGTATTGGGACGGCCGATTCGGGCTACACCTTC.

This clone came up once. V gene TRBV5-6 combines with J gene TRBJ1-1; tentative D call: TRBD1 (5 bases). Trimming removed 1 base from V and 7 bases from J, with 8 bases in between. The length of the CDR3 is 12 residues. Germline V lookup: CDR1 SGHDT, CDR2 YYEEEE. In nucleotides, the CDR3 is TGTGCCAGCAGCTTGAGCGGGGGTGAAGCTTTCTTT. Protein: CASSLSGGEAFF.

This rearrangement joins TRBV11-1 to TRBJ1-3; 7 bases are shared with TRBD1. In germline, CDR1 is SGHAT, CDR2 FQDESV (reference sequence). Unmatched junction bases numbered 2, after V lost 4 bases and J lost 2 bases. CDR3 length equals 14 residues. This chain's CDR3 is CASSSDRAGNTIYF. The CDR3 DNA sequence: TGTGCCAGCAGCTCCGACAGGGCTGGAAACACCATATATTTT.

The V call is TRBV5-1, the J call TRBJ1-4; tentatively, D is TRBD1 (6 bases). The CDR3 extends over 15 amino acids. The V gene's germline CDR1 is SGHRS and CDR2 YFSETQ. V gave up 2 bases and J gave up 6 bases, with 14 bases separating them. The CDR3 sequence: CASSFGGAFDEKLFF. The CDR3 DNA reads TGCGCCAGCAGCTTCGGGGGGGCCTTTGATGAAAAACTGTTTTTT. The whole variable domain, remainder taken from reference TRBV5-1 and TRBJ1-4, is KAGVTQTPRYLIKTRGQQVTLSCSPISGHRSVSWYQQTPGQGLQFLFEYFSETQRNKGNFPGRFSGRQFSNSRSEMNVSTLELGDSALYLCASSFGGAFDEKLFFGSGTQLSVL.

J is TRBJ1-4 and V is TRBV5-4, with TRBD1 as a possible D gene (6 bases). The V and J ends lost 10 bases and 5 bases respectively, with 15 bases between them. The CDR3 is 13 amino acids. Germline loops: CDR1 SGHNT, CDR2 YYREEE (reference sequence). For the CDR3, the DNA is TGTGCCTGGGCACAGGGCAAGAATGAAAAACTGTTTTTT. This translates into CAWAQGKNEKLFF.

The chain joins TRBV5-1 to TRBJ1-2; tentatively, D is TRBD1 (5 bases). CDR3 length: 14 residues. Trimming removed 4 bases from V and 4 bases from J, with 14 bases in between. The germline V gene encodes CDR1 SGHRS and CDR2 YFSETQ. DNA of the CDR3: TGCGCCAGCAGCCCCTCCGGGGGGTCCTATGGCTACACCTTC. This encodes CASSPSGGSYGYTF. Filled out from reference TRBV5-1 and TRBJ1-2, the complete variable domain reads KAGVTQTPRYLIKTRGQQVTLSCSPISGHRSVSWYQQTPGQGLQFLFEYFSETQRNKGNFPGRFSGRQFSNSRSEMNVSTLELGDSALYLCASSPSGGSYGYTFGSGTRLTVV.

V usage is TRBV7-9 and J usage is TRBJ1-6; 11 positions match TRBD1. V lost 5 bases, J lost 10 bases, and 7 bases stayed unmatched. The germline gives CDR1 SEHNR, CDR2 FQNEAQ (reference sequence). There are 15 residues in the CDR3. The CDR3 DNA reads TGTGCCAGCAGCCCCCAGGGGACAGGGGGATCACCCCTCCACTTT. Protein sequence: CASSPQGTGGSPLHF.